A single sample gave rise to the 30 T cell receptor beta chains below, sequenced in a study of OX40 agonist ivuxolimab in advanced cancers. Assay used: immunoSEQ multiplex PCR; TCRdb lists only in-frame clones, some missing. The sample carries 70,000 to 90,000 clones, over 70% recorded once. This material consisted of CD4+ or CD8+ T cells sorted from blood, taken in a trial of the OX40 agonist ivuxolimab. The receptors stem from an adult with an advanced solid tumor such as melanoma, head and neck, liver or kidney cancer.

The J gene is TRBJ1-6, the V gene TRBV6-6; 8 bases are shared with TRBD1. The CDR3 is 14 amino acids. The V gene's germline CDR1 is MNHNY and CDR2 SVGAGI (reference sequence). After removal of 6 bases from V and 6 bases from J, the junction contained 4 bases not matched to a gene. For the CDR3, the DNA is TGTGCCAGCAGCCCGGACAGGGCTAATTCACCCCTCCACTTT. This codes for CASSPDRANSPLHF.

The V gene is TRBV6-5, the J gene TRBJ2-7, with D possibly matching TRBD1 (6 bases). The CDR3 is 14 residues long. The V and J ends lost 0 bases and 8 bases respectively, with 14 bases between them. Germline assignment: CDR1 MNHEY and CDR2 SVGAGI. The CDR3 loop is CASSYSTGLTKQYF. The CDR3 coding sequence is TGTGCCAGCAGTTACTCGACAGGACTTACGAAGCAGTACTTC.

A few counts support this clone. The chain has TRBV7-2 and TRBJ1-3; possible D gene TRBD1, 5 bases. Trimming pared 1 base from V and 0 bases from J, leaving 7 bases between. The CDR3 is made up of 15 amino acids. Germline CDR1 is SGHTA and CDR2 is FQGNSA. The CDR3 loop reads CASSLGTHSGNTIYF. DNA of the CDR3: TGTGCCAGCAGCTTAGGGACACACTCTGGAAACACCATATATTTT.

The J gene is TRBJ2-1, the V gene TRBV13; TRBD2 matches at 8 bases. Looked up from germline, CDR1 is PRHDT and CDR2 is FYEKMQ (reference sequence). Losses at the gene ends were 0 bases for V and 0 bases for J; bases not matched to a gene: 4. This CDR3 is 17 amino acids long. The CDR3 nucleotides are TGTGCCAGCAGCTTAGGCCGCGGGAGGAGCTCCTACAATGAGCAGTTCTTC. Protein product: CASSLGRGRSSYNEQFF.

In DNA form, the CDR3 reads TGTGCCAGCAGCTTGGCTAGCGGGAAATTAGGTGAGCAGTTCTTC. Residues: CASSLASGKLGEQFF. The gene calls are TRBV5-4 and TRBJ2-1; 9 positions agree with TRBD2. Germline CDR1 and CDR2: SGHNT and YYREEE (reference sequence). V shed 0 bases, J shed 9 bases, and the junction held 7 bases outside the gene matches. The CDR3 covers 15 residues.

The chain uses TRBV9 and TRBJ1-1, with a possible D match to TRBD1 (6 bases). Trimming removed 4 bases at V and 0 bases at J, with 13 bases between. Germline loops: CDR1 SGDLS, CDR2 YYNGEE. CDR3 size: 15 residues. The CDR3 sequence: CASSPRQDMNTEAFF. The CDR3 DNA follows: TGTGCCAGCAGCCCGCGACAGGATATGAACACTGAAGCTTTCTTT.

The genes are TRBV7-6 and TRBJ2-6; tentative D call: TRBD1 (5 bases). With 2 bases removed from V and 10 bases from J, the gap between germline ends came to 18 bases. The CDR3 is 16 residues long. Germline-derived CDR1 and CDR2 are SGHVS and FNYEAQ. CDR3 DNA: TGTGCCAGCAGCTTACGACAGAATGTCGCAATGAACGTCCTGACTTTC. Residues: CASSLRQNVAMNVLTF.

The chain carries TRBV25-1 and TRBJ2-3, with 11 bases that match TRBD2. Per germline, CDR1 MGHDK and CDR2 SYGVNS. This CDR3 comprises 17 residues. V shed 1 base and J 4 bases; nucleotides not matched to a gene: 7. The CDR3 DNA reads as TGTGCCAGCAGTGAATGGCTAGCGGGAGGAATGCCAGATACGCAGTATTTT. Translating it yields CASSEWLAGGMPDTQYF.

The chain links TRBV27 to TRBJ2-1; 7 bases match TRBD1. The V and J ends lost 8 bases and 0 bases, in that order; junction bases with no gene match: 10. This CDR3 is 16 amino acids long. The germline V gene has CDR1 MNHEY and CDR2 SMNVEV (reference sequence). The CDR3 reads CASERQGGSSYNEQFF. Written as DNA, the CDR3 is TGTGCCAGCGAGAGACAGGGTGGTTCCTCCTACAATGAGCAGTTCTTC.

J is TRBJ2-7 and V is TRBV5-1; the D gene is possibly TRBD1 (6 bases). Trimming removed 2 bases from V and 0 bases from J, with 12 bases in between. Looked up from germline, CDR1 is SGHRS and CDR2 is YFSETQ. The CDR3 has 15 residues. The chain's CDR3 is CASSLLSGDSYEQYF. CDR3 nucleotides: TGCGCCAGCAGCTTACTCTCAGGGGACTCCTACGAGCAGTACTTC. The complete variable domain, with remaining parts taken from reference TRBV5-1 and TRBJ2-7, reads KAGVTQTPRYLIKTRGQQVTLSCSPISGHRSVSWYQQTPGQGLQFLFEYFSETQRNKGNFPGRFSGRQFSNSRSEMNVSTLELGDSALYLCASSLLSGDSYEQYFGPGTRLTVT.

The chain joins TRBV19 to TRBJ1-6, with a tentative D call TRBD1 (5 bases). Deletions cut 10 bases from V and 7 bases from J, with 17 bases between. Germline loops: CDR1 LNHDA, CDR2 SQIVND (reference sequence). This CDR3 contains 14 residues. CDR3 residues: CATARDPVNSPLHF. CDR3 in DNA: TGTGCCACTGCCCGGGACCCTGTGAATTCACCCCTCCACTTT.

The chain couples TRBV5-1 to TRBJ2-3; D might be TRBD2 (5 bases). Per the germline V gene, CDR1 is SGHRS and CDR2 is YFSETQ. This CDR3 spans 16 amino acids. V lost 4 bases and J 1 base, leaving 16 bases between the germline ends. The CDR3 DNA is TGCGCCAGCAGCCTGAGCGGTGGATTGGGCACAGATACGCAGTATTTT. It yields the protein CASSLSGGLGTDTQYF. The entire variable domain, with the rest obtained from reference TRBV5-1 and TRBJ2-3, is as follows: KAGVTQTPRYLIKTRGQQVTLSCSPISGHRSVSWYQQTPGQGLQFLFEYFSETQRNKGNFPGRFSGRQFSNSRSEMNVSTLELGDSALYLCASSLSGGLGTDTQYFGPGTRLTVL.

The rearrangement joins TRBV6-5 to TRBJ1-1, with D tentatively TRBD1 (6 bases). Germline V gene lookup returns CDR1 MNHEY and CDR2 SVGAGI. The CDR3 has 14 amino acids. Trimming stripped 6 bases from V and 4 bases from J, with 15 bases between. The CDR3 bases are TGTGCCAGCAGCCGCGGGGGCGCGAGCACTGAAGCTTTCTTT. Its translation is CASSRGGASTEAFF.

This chain connects TRBV5-1 to TRBJ1-4; D is unclear. Trimming took 1 base from V and 8 from J, leaving 9 bases between them. Germline-derived CDR1 and CDR2 are SGHRS and YFSETQ. This CDR3 spans 13 amino acids. CDR3 sequence (DNA): TGCGCCAGCAGCTTGTCCCCTGGGGAAAAACTGTTTTTT. Translating it yields CASSLSPGEKLFF.

There are a few counts of this clone. The gene calls are TRBV9 and TRBJ1-6; no clear D gene. The CDR3 covers 14 residues. Trimming cost V 3 bases and J 9 bases, with 13 bases left between them. In germline, CDR1 is SGDLS, CDR2 YYNGEE. As DNA, the CDR3 is TGTGCCAGCAGCGGTTCGGCAGCAGGTTCACCCCTCCACTTT. Amino acids: CASSGSAAGSPLHF. The full variable domain, its missing parts supplied by reference TRBV9 and TRBJ1-6, is DSGVTQTPKHLITATGQRVTLRCSPRSGDLSVYWYQQSLDQGLQFLIQYYNGEERAKGNILERFSAQQFPDLHSELNLSSLELGDSALYFCASSGSAAGSPLHFGNGTRLTVT.

This chain uses TRBV7-2 with TRBJ2-1; no definite D call. Looked up from germline, CDR1 is SGHTA and CDR2 is FQGNSA. V lost 5 bases and J 15 bases, leaving 26 bases between the germline ends. The CDR3 runs to 15 residues. In DNA, the CDR3 is TGTGCCAGCAGCCCCGCTATGAGTAGCCTCATAGTGGTGTTCTTC. Its translation: CASSPAMSSLIVVFF. Filled out from reference TRBV7-2 and TRBJ2-1, the complete variable domain reads GAGVSQSPSNKVTEKGKDVELRCDPISGHTALYWYRQSLGQGLEFLIYFQGNSAPDKSGLPSDRFSAERTGGSVSTLTIQRTQQEDSAVYLCASSPAMSSLIVVFFGPGTRLTVL.

The rearrangement uses TRBV13 and TRBJ2-7, with D perhaps given as TRBD1 or TRBD2 (5 bases each). Germline V gene sequence: CDR1 PRHDT, CDR2 FYEKMQ (reference sequence). Trimming removed 5 bases at V and 6 bases at J, with 17 bases between. The length of the CDR3 is 14 residues. The CDR3 spells CASSTPGPTGEQYF. In nucleotides, the CDR3 is TGTGCCAGCAGCACTCCGGGGCCGACGGGCGAGCAGTACTTC.

The CDR3: CASSQQSQWGGHEQFF. CDR3 in DNA: TGCGCCAGCAGCCAACAGTCCCAGTGGGGGGGGCATGAGCAGTTCTTC. This chain links TRBV4-1 with TRBJ2-1, with D tentatively TRBD2 (7 bases). With 2 bases removed from V and 8 bases from J, the gap between germline ends came to 19 bases. There are 16 residues in the CDR3. Germline V gene sequence: CDR1 MGHRA, CDR2 YSYEKL.

The chain recombines TRBV29-1 with TRBJ1-1, with D tentatively TRBD1 (6 bases). CDR3 length: 11 residues. V lost 6 bases, J lost 5 bases, and 10 bases lay in between. The germline V gene encodes CDR1 SQVTM and CDR2 ANQGSEA. CDR3 loop: CSVRTGTEAFF. CDR3 in DNA: TGCAGCGTGCGAACAGGGACTGAAGCTTTCTTT.

This chain uses TRBV9 with TRBJ2-1; D call uncertain. V was trimmed by 0 bases and J by 6 bases, leaving 16 bases between them. Germline CDR1 and CDR2: SGDLS and YYNGEE. This CDR3 spans 16 amino acids. The CDR3 coding sequence is TGTGCCAGCAGCGTAGCTTTCCTGGGCCCCGTCAATGAGCAGTTCTTC. Protein: CASSVAFLGPVNEQFF.

The genes are TRBV2 and TRBJ1-1; weak D call: TRBD1 (6 bases). This CDR3 is 14 amino acids long. Trimming removed 6 bases from V and 1 base from J, with 12 bases in between. The V gene's germline CDR1 is SNHLY and CDR2 FYNNEI. The CDR3 here is CASRETGWNTEAFF. The CDR3 bases are TGTGCCAGCAGAGAGACAGGCTGGAACACTGAAGCTTTCTTT. The variable domain in full, with the rest retrieved from reference TRBV2 and TRBJ1-1, is EPEVTQTPSHQVTQMGQEVILRCVPISNHLYFYWYRQILGQKVEFLVSFYNNEISEKSEIFDDQFSVERPDGSNFTLKIRSTKLEDSAMYFCASRETGWNTEAFFGQGTRLTVV.

This clone was counted between two and nine times. This chain's CDR3 is CASSSGEGNNQPQHF. DNA of the CDR3: TGTGCCAGTAGTTCGGGGGAAGGGAACAATCAGCCCCAGCATTTT. The chain uses TRBV19 and TRBJ1-5; D is possibly TRBD1 (5 bases). Germline loops: CDR1 LNHDA, CDR2 SQIVND (reference sequence). The V end lost 5 bases, the J end lost 3 bases, and 14 bases lay between the germline ends. The CDR3 is made up of 15 amino acids.

V is TRBV5-1 and J is TRBJ1-6; 10 positions agree with TRBD1. In germline, CDR1 is SGHRS, CDR2 YFSETQ. CDR3 length equals 19 residues. With V trimmed by 2 bases and J by 0 bases, 8 bases remained unmatched. In DNA, the CDR3 is TGCGCCAGCAGCTTCACCGGGACAGGGGTGAGCTCCTATAATTCACCCCTCCACTTT. Its protein is CASSFTGTGVSSYNSPLHF. The entire variable domain, with the rest obtained from reference TRBV5-1 and TRBJ1-6, is as follows: KAGVTQTPRYLIKTRGQQVTLSCSPISGHRSVSWYQQTPGQGLQFLFEYFSETQRNKGNFPGRFSGRQFSNSRSEMNVSTLELGDSALYLCASSFTGTGVSSYNSPLHFGNGTRLTVT.

This chain joins TRBV7-9 and TRBJ2-1; D might be TRBD1 (5 bases). The CDR3 is 14 amino acids. V was cut by 8 bases and J by 0 bases, with 11 bases left in between. The germline CDR1 and CDR2 sequences are SEHNR and FQNEAQ (reference sequence). DNA for the CDR3: TGTGCCAGCGTCCAGGGTGGCTCCTACAATGAGCAGTTCTTC. This translates into CASVQGGSYNEQFF.

The J gene is TRBJ2-7, the V gene TRBV11-2, with TRBD2 as a possible D gene (5 bases). The CDR3 spans 15 residues. Between the trimmed V and J ends, which lost 1 base and 0 bases, there was a span of 10 bases. Per germline, CDR1 SGHAT and CDR2 FQNNGV. The CDR3 nucleotides read TGTGCCAGCAGCTTAGGCGGGTATAGCTCCTACGAGCAGTACTTC. Its translation: CASSLGGYSSYEQYF.

On this clone itself: One end of the junction varies from germline; a read error may be responsible. The rearrangement joins TRBV5-5 to TRBJ1-2; possibly TRBD1 for D (6 bases). Germline V gives CDR1 SGHKS, CDR2 YYEKEE (reference sequence). The CDR3 extends over 15 amino acids. The DNA for the CDR3 is TGCGCCAGCAGCCAAGAAACAGGGCCCTCCTATGGCTACACCTTC. Amino acid sequence: CASSQETGPSYGYTF.

CDR3 nucleotides: TGTGCCAGCAGCACTCGACAGGGGAGCTACACCTTC. Translated, it gives CASSTRQGSYTF. The rearrangement uses TRBV7-2 and TRBJ1-2; 8 bases match TRBD1. The CDR3 loop spans 12 amino acids. Germline CDR1 reads SGHTA; CDR2 reads FQGNSA. With V trimmed by 5 bases and J by 9 bases, 5 bases remained unmatched.

Here the CDR3 DNA reads TGTGCCAGCAGCCTAGGGTCCGGGGAGCTGTTTTTT. Its protein is CASSLGSGELFF. The chain joins TRBV5-4 to TRBJ2-2; no clear D. Trimming took 4 bases from V and 6 from J, leaving 7 bases between them. Germline V gene data show CDR1 as SGHNT and CDR2 as YYREEE (reference sequence). This CDR3 has 12 residues.

The genes are TRBV6-4 and TRBJ1-1; 7 nucleotides align to TRBD1. Germline V gene sequence: CDR1 MRHNA, CDR2 SNTAGT. The ends lost 8 bases at V and 4 bases at J; junction bases unmatched: 7. This CDR3 is 13 amino acids long. The CDR3 reads CASRGGSSTEAFF. CDR3 coding DNA: TGTGCCAGCCGAGGGGGCTCGAGCACTGAAGCTTTCTTT.

This chain connects TRBV5-4 to TRBJ1-2; 9 bases are a match to TRBD1. The CDR3 is 13 amino acids. CDR1 is SGHNT, CDR2 YYREEE, per germline (reference sequence). Trimming at V came to 2 bases and at J to 5 bases, leaving 1 base not matched to a gene. As DNA, the CDR3 is TGTGCCAGCAGCTTCGACAGGGGGTATGGCTACACCTTC. Translation: CASSFDRGYGYTF. The entire variable domain, with the rest obtained from reference TRBV5-4 and TRBJ1-2, is as follows: ETGVTQSPTHLIKTRGQQVTLRCSSQSGHNTVSWYQQALGQGPQFIFQYYREEENGRGNFPPRFSGLQFPNYSSELNVNALELDDSALYLCASSFDRGYGYTFGSGTRLTVV.